This record covers a single T cell receptor (beta chain). Antigen: not known. Time point described: sample taken at primary tumor resection. Sequencing covered unsorted whole RNA taken from tumor, nontumor lung or frozen PBMC. TCRdb re-analysed the 5' RACE reads in MiXCR, keeping a single row per CDR3 protein. The repertoire holds roughly 5,300 distinct CDR3 sequences, with 8.4% as singletons. This sample stems from a study of spatial heterogeneity in lung cancer. Broader study findings: One measure, the expanded intratumoral alpha and beta TCR count, tracked tumor mutation counts.

The V and J ends lost 4 bases and 2 bases respectively, with 15 bases between them. The CDR3 covers 15 residues. Germline V gene sequence: CDR1 SGHRS, CDR2 YFSETQ. The sequences come from lung tumor tissue, collected at surgery. This chain connects TRBV5-1 to TRBJ2-5; D is perhaps TRBD2 (5 bases). The TCR originated in a female donor with early-stage non-small cell lung cancer. As DNA, the CDR3 is TGCGCCAGCAGCCTCACCGACGGGAAGCAAGAGACCCAGTACTTC. Translated: CASSLTDGKQETQYF.